The 20 T cell receptor beta chains given below trace back to one sample, sequenced in a study of cytomegalovirus exposure and HLA in healthy donors. Primers for the PCR totalled 60 Vbeta and 13 Jbeta. Produced via immunoSEQ multiplex PCR; TCRdb's table is partial and in-frame only. The sample contains under 200,000 clones, approximately 70% of which appear only once. The sequenced material came from PBMCs. The origin of the receptors is a woman aged 30 to 39 in good health and CMV-seronegative.

The chain uses TRBV19 and TRBJ1-2; 8 nucleotides align to TRBD1. V dropped 5 bases and J dropped 5; count of bases not matched to a gene: 4. Germline lookup yields CDR1 LNHDA and CDR2 SQIVND (reference sequence). There are 13 residues in the CDR3. The DNA for the CDR3 is TGTGCCAGTAGTGGGCGACAGGGGTATGGCTACACCTTC. Protein product: CASSGRQGYGYTF.

This chain joins TRBV2 and TRBJ2-1, with TRBD2 identical over 8 bases. This CDR3 comprises 14 residues. Germline values: CDR1 SNHLY, CDR2 FYNNEI. Trimming cost V 7 bases and J 6 bases; bases outside gene matches: 8. The CDR3 sequence: CASTERERVNEQFF. The CDR3, as DNA: TGTGCCAGCACCGAGCGGGAGAGGGTCAATGAGCAGTTCTTC.

The chain combines TRBV5-4 with TRBJ2-7; TRBD2 aligns across 11 bases. V shed 2 bases and J 2 bases; nucleotides not matched to a gene: 0. The CDR3 spans 14 residues. CDR1 is SGHNT, CDR2 YYREEE, per germline (reference sequence). Here the CDR3 DNA reads TGTGCCAGCAGCTTTAGCGGGGGGGCCTACGAGCAGTACTTC. It is translated as CASSFSGGAYEQYF.

This clone was recorded only once. This chain uses TRBV5-8 with TRBJ1-5; the match to TRBD1 covers 11 bases. This CDR3 is 15 amino acids long. From germline, CDR1 is SGHTS and CDR2 YDEGEE. V gave up 3 bases and J gave up 6 bases; unmatched junction bases: 5. The CDR3, as DNA: TGTGCCAGCAGCTGGACAGGGGGCCAGGGTCAGCCCCAGCATTTT. It codes for CASSWTGGQGQPQHF.

The CDR3, as DNA: TGTGCCAGCAGCTTGGCCGGGACAGGGGGAGGTAACTATGGCTACACCTTC. Its translation is CASSLAGTGGGNYGYTF. This chain links TRBV5-4 with TRBJ1-2; 11 nucleotides match TRBD1. Germline values: CDR1 SGHNT, CDR2 YYREEE (reference sequence). CDR3 length: 17 amino acids. The junction had 5 bases not matched to a gene; V was cut back by 0 bases and J by 1 base.

This clone was counted a few times. The chain carries TRBV27 and TRBJ2-3, with D unresolved. Germline V gene sequence: CDR1 MNHEY, CDR2 SMNVEV (reference sequence). The CDR3 totals 12 residues. The ends were cut back, 4 bases at V and 2 bases at J, with 4 bases in the middle. The CDR3 loop reads CASSSHTDTQYF. CDR3 nucleotides: TGTGCCAGCAGTTCCCACACAGATACGCAGTATTTT.

V usage is TRBV14 and J usage is TRBJ1-5, with 7 bases aligning to TRBD1. This CDR3 is built from 15 residues. Germline V gene sequence: CDR1 SGHDN, CDR2 FVKESK. V trimming: 4 bases; J trimming: 3 bases; junction bases outside the gene matches: 6. CDR3 DNA: TGTGCCAGCAGCCCACAGGGGTTTAACAATCAGCCCCAGCATTTT. Translation gives CASSPQGFNNQPQHF.

V usage is TRBV6-6 and J usage is TRBJ1-6; D may be TRBD1 (5 bases). CDR3 size: 13 residues. V was shortened by 2 bases and J by 9 bases, with 8 bases between the two germline ends. CDR1 and CDR2 (germline): MNHNY, SVGAGI (reference sequence). For the CDR3, the DNA is TGTGCCAGCAGTTACGACAGAACTTCACCCCTCCACTTT. Protein product: CASSYDRTSPLHF.

The rearrangement uses TRBV5-6 and TRBJ2-1, with a weak D call TRBD2 (6 bases). V was trimmed by 0 bases and J by 5 bases, leaving 9 bases between them. In germline, CDR1 is SGHDT, CDR2 YYEEEE. This CDR3 contains 14 residues. CDR3 sequence: CASSLASANNEQFF. The CDR3 nucleotides are TGTGCCAGCAGCTTGGCTAGCGCTAACAATGAGCAGTTCTTC.

V gene TRBV6-6 combines with J gene TRBJ2-3; 10 bases fit TRBD2. This CDR3 contains 15 residues. Germline CDR1 and CDR2: MNHNY and SVGAGI (reference sequence). Unmatched junction bases numbered 12, after V lost 7 bases and J lost 8 bases. The DNA for the CDR3 is TGTGCCAGCACCAAAAGTCTAGCGGGAGTGGTTACGCAGTATTTT. Residues: CASTKSLAGVVTQYF.

The chain joins TRBV9 to TRBJ2-7; 9 bases line up with TRBD2. Germline V gives CDR1 SGDLS, CDR2 YYNGEE. V lost 0 bases, J lost 7 bases, and 8 bases stayed unmatched. This CDR3 contains 15 residues. The CDR3 DNA reads TGTGCCAGCAGCGTAGACGGCGGGGGGGTGAGGGAGCAGTACTTC. Translating gives CASSVDGGGVREQYF.

The chain is built from TRBV6-6 and TRBJ1-6, with no clear D. Between the trimmed V and J ends, which lost 0 bases and 9 bases, there was a span of 12 bases. The CDR3 is 15 amino acids. The V gene's germline CDR1 is MNHNY and CDR2 SVGAGI (reference sequence). CDR3 DNA: TGTGCCAGCAGTTACTCGCGACTAGCGGGTTCACCCCTCCACTTT. It specifies CASSYSRLAGSPLHF.

CDR3 amino acids: CASSQVAPGTGTEKLFF. The CDR3 DNA sequence: TGCGCCAGCAGCCAAGTCGCCCCCGGGACAGGGACAGAAAAACTGTTTTTT. This sequence joins TRBV4-3 and TRBJ1-4; TRBD1 aligns across 9 bases. The V gene end was trimmed by 1 base and the J gene end by 8 bases; junction bases not matched to a gene: 11. Germline V CDR1 and CDR2: LGHNA, YSLEER. The CDR3 loop spans 17 amino acids.

The chain employs TRBV4-3 and TRBJ2-7; D not certain. In germline, CDR1 is LGHNA, CDR2 YSLEER. V was cut by 1 base and J by 3 bases, with 13 bases left in between. CDR3 size: 15 residues. The CDR3 reads CASSQGSSGGYEQYF. In DNA form, the CDR3 reads TGCGCCAGCAGCCAAGGTAGCTCCGGCGGCTACGAGCAGTACTTC.

This clone was counted between two and nine times. The J gene is TRBJ1-2, the V gene TRBV6-5; 10 bases fit TRBD1. CDR3 length: 13 amino acids. Trimming removed 8 bases from V and 7 bases from J; junction bases left unmatched: 7. Germline assignment: CDR1 MNHEY and CDR2 SVGAGI. The CDR3 loop reads CASGTGEGRGYTF. The CDR3 DNA follows: TGTGCCAGCGGGACAGGGGAGGGACGTGGCTACACCTTC.

V and J are TRBV5-5 and TRBJ1-5, with D unresolved. This CDR3 is 13 amino acids long. CDR1 is SGHKS, CDR2 YYEKEE, per germline (reference sequence). Trimming stripped 7 bases from V and 6 bases from J, with 14 bases between. The CDR3, as DNA: TGTGCCAGCCAGTTGGCCGCAAGTCAGCCCCAGCATTTT. Its protein product is CASQLAASQPQHF.

The chain couples TRBV9 to TRBJ2-2; TRBD1 matches at 9 bases. Germline CDR1 reads SGDLS; CDR2 reads YYNGEE. The junction had 3 bases not matched to a gene; V was cut back by 0 bases and J by 6 bases. The CDR3 sequence is 15 residues long. CDR3 loop: CASSVAGQGSGELFF. CDR3 nucleotide sequence: TGTGCCAGCAGCGTAGCTGGACAGGGGTCCGGGGAGCTGTTTTTT.

J is TRBJ2-2 and V is TRBV5-1; possibly TRBD1 for D (5 bases). The CDR3 is made up of 15 amino acids. With 4 bases removed from V and 5 bases from J, the gap between germline ends came to 15 bases. From germline, CDR1 is SGHRS and CDR2 YFSETQ. The CDR3 region is CASSQTAGRTGELFF. DNA of the CDR3: TGCGCCAGCAGCCAAACGGCAGGGCGGACCGGGGAGCTGTTTTTT.

The chain has TRBV30 and TRBJ1-1; 8 positions match TRBD1. V gave up 4 bases and J gave up 8 bases; unmatched junction bases: 6. The CDR3 length is 12 residues. In germline, CDR1 is GTSNPN, CDR2 SVGIG (reference sequence). The CDR3 sequence: CAWKDRAEEAFF. CDR3 nucleotide sequence: TGTGCCTGGAAGGACAGGGCGGAGGAAGCTTTCTTT.

The chain uses TRBV5-1 and TRBJ2-5; TRBD2 might be the D (6 bases). Matching the DNA end better, TRBJ2-7 makes the J call doubtful. The CDR3 runs 14 residues. Germline CDR1 reads SGHRS; CDR2 reads YFSETQ. Written as DNA, the CDR3 is TGCGCCAGCAGCTTGGTGGTTAGCGGCTACGAGCAGTACTTC. It specifies CASSLVVSGYEQYF.